This paragraph reports one T cell receptor beta chain. Its antigen is currently unknown. The sample comes from a study of T cell responses to AZD1222 COVID-19 vaccine. Overall study findings and caveats: Receipt of two AZD1222 doses was followed by a rise in Spike-specific TCR breadth and depth. Repertoire sampling happened only post peak T cell response. Just 5 to 7 people given AZD1222 tested seropositive at baseline.

Profiled with immunoSEQ multiplex PCR; TCRdb holds only in-frame clones, not every one. The table shows around 96,000 clones, with about 88% occurring only once. CDR1 is MGHRA, CDR2 YSYEKL, per germline. The V end lost 1 base, the J end lost 1 base, and 10 bases lay between the germline ends. The CDR3 sequence is 15 residues long. The sequenced sample was peripheral blood, obtained on day 0 of AZD1222 vaccination. The sequence was obtained from an adult in good health. The chain links TRBV4-1 to TRBJ1-1; D not certain. The CDR3 sequence is CASSQVSAGNTEAFF. The CDR3 nucleotides are TGCGCCAGCAGCCAAGTTTCCGCAGGGAACACTGAAGCTTTCTTT.